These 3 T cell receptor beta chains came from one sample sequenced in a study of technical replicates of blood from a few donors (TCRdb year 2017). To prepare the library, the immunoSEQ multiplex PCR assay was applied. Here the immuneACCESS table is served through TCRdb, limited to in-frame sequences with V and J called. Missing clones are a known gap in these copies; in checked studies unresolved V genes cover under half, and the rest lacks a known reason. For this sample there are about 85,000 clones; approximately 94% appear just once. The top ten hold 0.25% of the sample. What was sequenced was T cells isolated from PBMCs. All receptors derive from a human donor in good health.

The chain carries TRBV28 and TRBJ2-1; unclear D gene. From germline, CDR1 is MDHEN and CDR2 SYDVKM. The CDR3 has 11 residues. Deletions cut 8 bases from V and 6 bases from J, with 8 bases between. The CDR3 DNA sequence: TGTGCCAGCCCCGCAGGCAATGAGCAGTTCTTC. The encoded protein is CASPAGNEQFF.

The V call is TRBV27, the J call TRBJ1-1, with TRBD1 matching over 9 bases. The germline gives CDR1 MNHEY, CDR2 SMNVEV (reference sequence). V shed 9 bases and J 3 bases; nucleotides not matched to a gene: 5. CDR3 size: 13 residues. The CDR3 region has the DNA TGTGCCAGTACAGGGGGCCCGGACACTGAAGCTTTCTTT. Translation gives CASTGGPDTEAFF.

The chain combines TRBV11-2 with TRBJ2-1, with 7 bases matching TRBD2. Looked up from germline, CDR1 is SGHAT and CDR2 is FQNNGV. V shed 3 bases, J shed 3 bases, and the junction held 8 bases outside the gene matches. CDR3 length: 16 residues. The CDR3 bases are TGTGCCAGCAGCTTCTCCCTCTTAGCGGGCTACAATGAGCAGTTCTTC. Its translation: CASSFSLLAGYNEQFF. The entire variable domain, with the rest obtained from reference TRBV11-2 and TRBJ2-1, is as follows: EAGVAQSPRYKIIEKRQSVAFWCNPISGHATLYWYQQILGQGPKLLIQFQNNGVVDDSQLPKDRFSAERLKGVDSTLKIQPAKLEDSAVYLCASSFSLLAGYNEQFFGPGTRLTVL.